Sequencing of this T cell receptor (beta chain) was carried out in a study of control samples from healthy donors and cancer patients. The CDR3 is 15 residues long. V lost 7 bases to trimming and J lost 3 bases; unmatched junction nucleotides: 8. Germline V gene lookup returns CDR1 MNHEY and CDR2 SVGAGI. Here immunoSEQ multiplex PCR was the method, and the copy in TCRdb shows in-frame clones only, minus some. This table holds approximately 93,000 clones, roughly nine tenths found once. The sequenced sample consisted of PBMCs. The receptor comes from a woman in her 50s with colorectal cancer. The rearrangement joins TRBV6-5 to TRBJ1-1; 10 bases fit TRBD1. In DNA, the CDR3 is TGTGCCAGCACCCACCGACAGGGGGCAGACACTGAAGCTTTCTTT. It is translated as CASTHRQGADTEAFF.